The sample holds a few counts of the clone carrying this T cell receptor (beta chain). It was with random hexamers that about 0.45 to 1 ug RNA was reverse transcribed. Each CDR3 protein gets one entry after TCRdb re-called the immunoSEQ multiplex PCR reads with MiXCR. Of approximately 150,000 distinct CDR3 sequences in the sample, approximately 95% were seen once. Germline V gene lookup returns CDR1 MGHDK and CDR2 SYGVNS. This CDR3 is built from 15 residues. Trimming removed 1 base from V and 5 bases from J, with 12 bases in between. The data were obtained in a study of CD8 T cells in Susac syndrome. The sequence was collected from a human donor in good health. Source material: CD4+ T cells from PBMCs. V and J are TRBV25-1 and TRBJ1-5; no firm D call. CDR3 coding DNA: TGTGCCAGCAGTGAATTGTCGGGAACTGATCAGCCCCAGCATTTT. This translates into CASSELSGTDQPQHF.